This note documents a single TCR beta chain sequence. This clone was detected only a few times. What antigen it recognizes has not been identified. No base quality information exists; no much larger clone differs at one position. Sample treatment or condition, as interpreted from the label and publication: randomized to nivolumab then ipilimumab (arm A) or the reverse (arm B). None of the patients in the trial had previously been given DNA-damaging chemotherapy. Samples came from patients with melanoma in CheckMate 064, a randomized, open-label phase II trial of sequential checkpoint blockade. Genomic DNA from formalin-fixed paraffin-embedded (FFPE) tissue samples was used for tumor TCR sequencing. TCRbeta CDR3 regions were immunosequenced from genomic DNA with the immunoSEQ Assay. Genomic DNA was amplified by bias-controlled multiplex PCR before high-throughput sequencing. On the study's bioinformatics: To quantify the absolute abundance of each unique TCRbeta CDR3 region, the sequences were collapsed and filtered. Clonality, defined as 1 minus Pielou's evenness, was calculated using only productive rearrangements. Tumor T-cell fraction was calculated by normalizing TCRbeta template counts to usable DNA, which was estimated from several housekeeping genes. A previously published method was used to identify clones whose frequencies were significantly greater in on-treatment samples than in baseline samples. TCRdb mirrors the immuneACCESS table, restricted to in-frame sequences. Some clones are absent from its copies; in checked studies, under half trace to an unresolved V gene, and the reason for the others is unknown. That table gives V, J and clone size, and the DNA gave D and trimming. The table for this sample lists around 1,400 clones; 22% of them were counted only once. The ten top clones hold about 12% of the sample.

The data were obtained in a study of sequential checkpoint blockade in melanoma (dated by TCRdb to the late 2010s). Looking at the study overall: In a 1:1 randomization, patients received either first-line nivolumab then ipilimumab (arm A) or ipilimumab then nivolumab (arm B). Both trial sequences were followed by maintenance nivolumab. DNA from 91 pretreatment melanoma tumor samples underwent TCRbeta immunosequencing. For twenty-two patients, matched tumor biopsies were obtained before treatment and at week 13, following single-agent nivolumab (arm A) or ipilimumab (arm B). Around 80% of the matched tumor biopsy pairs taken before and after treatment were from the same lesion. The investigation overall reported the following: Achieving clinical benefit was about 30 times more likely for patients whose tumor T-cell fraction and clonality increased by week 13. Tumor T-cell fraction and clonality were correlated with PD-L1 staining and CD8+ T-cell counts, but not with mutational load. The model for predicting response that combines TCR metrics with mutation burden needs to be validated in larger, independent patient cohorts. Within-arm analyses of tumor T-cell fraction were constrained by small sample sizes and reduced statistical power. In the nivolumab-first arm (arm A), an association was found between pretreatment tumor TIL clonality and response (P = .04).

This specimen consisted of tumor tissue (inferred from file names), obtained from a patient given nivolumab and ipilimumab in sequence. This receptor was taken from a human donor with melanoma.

The CDR3 protein sequence reads: CASSQGAGQYF. The nucleotide sequence reads TGTGCCAGCAGCCAAGGCGCGGGGCAGTACTTC. The receptor chain draws on TRBV14 and TRBJ2-7; D gene: possibly TRBD2, on 5 matching bases. The CDR3 numbers 11 residues from cysteine through phenylalanine. The kept DNA is CDR3 alone, 33 bases in frame from the first base. V is clipped by 1 base and J by 9 bases, and the sequence between their germline boundaries is 7 bases long. CDR1 SGHDN and CDR2 FVKESK are derived from the germline V gene.